This T cell receptor (beta chain) emerged from a study of CD8 T cells in ankylosing spondylitis. General study results and limits: A TCR beta motif made of fewer than 10 highly homologous variants seemed typical of ankylosing spondylitis blood. Matched ankylosing spondylitis synovial fluid reportedly showed significant enrichment of disease-linked clones. Past studies reported some motif variants in reactive arthritis synovial fluid and blood.

As concerns this clonotype: Its antigen remains unidentified.

Making the TCR beta libraries involved quantitative 5'-RACE with molecular barcodes. MiXCR, run by TCRdb on the 5' RACE reads, gives a single entry per CDR3 protein. This sample has more than 600,000 distinct CDR3 sequences, with 19% found just once. Trimming cost V 0 bases and J 10 bases, with 21 bases left between them. The CDR3 is 15 residues long. The V gene's germline CDR1 is SQVTM and CDR2 ANQGSEA. The sample comprised blood, either unsorted or a sorted T cell fraction (not recorded which). This clonotype was obtained from a male donor with ankylosing spondylitis. This sequence joins TRBV29-1 and TRBJ1-2; tentative D call: TRBD1 (5 bases). The CDR3 protein is CSVEDWFQGVGVYTF. CDR3 sequence (DNA): TGCAGCGTTGAAGATTGGTTCCAGGGCGTAGGTGTCTACACCTTC.